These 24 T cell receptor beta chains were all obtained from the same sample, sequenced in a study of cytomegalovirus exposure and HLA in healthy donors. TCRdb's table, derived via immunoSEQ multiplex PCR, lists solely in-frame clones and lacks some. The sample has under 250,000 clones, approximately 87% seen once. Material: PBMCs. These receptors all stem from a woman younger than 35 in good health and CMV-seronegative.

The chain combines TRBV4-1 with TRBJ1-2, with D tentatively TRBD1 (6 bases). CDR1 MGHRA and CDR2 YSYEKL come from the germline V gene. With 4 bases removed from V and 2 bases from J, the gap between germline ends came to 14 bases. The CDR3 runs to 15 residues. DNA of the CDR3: TGCGCCAGCAGCCTCACCCAGGGGTCGAACTATGGCTACACCTTC. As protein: CASSLTQGSNYGYTF.

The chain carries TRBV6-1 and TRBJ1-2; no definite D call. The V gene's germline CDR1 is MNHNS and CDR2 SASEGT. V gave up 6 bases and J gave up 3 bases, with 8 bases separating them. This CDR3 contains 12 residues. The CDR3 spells CASSVTYYGYTF. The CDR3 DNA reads TGTGCCAGCAGCGTAACTTACTATGGCTACACCTTC.

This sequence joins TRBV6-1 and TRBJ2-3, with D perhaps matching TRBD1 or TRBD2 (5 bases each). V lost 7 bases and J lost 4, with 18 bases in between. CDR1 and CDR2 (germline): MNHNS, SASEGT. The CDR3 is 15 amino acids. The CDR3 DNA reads TGTGCCAGCACCCCCGGGTCCTCGGGGCCAGATACGCAGTATTTT. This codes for CASTPGSSGPDTQYF.

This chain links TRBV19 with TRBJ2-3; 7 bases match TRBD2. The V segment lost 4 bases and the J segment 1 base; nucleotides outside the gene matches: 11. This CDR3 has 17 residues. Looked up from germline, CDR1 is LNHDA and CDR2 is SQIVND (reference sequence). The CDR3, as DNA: TGTGCCAGTAGTACCAGAAACCCGAGCGGGGGCACAGATACGCAGTATTTT. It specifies CASSTRNPSGGTDTQYF.

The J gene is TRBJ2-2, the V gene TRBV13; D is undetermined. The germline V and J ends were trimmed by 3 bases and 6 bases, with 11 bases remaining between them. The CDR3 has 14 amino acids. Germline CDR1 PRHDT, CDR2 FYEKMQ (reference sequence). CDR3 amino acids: CASSLTHRSGELFF. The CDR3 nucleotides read TGTGCCAGCAGCTTGACACACCGGTCCGGGGAGCTGTTTTTT.

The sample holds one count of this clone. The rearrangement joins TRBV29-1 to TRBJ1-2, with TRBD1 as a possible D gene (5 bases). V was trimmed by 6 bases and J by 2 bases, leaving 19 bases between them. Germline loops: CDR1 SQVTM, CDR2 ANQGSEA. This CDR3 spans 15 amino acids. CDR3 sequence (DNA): TGCAGCGTGGACCCGTCGCTACAGGCGAACTATGGCTACACCTTC. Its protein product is CSVDPSLQANYGYTF.

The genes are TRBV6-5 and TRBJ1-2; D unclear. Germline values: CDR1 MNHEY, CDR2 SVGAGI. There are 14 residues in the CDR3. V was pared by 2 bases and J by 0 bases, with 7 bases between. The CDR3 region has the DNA TGTGCCAGCAGTTACAACCAGGCTAACTATGGCTACACCTTC. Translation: CASSYNQANYGYTF.

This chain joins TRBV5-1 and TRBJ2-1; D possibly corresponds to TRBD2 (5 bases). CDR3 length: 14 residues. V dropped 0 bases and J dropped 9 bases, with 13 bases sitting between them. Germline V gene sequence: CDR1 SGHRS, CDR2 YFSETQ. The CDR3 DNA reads TGCGCCAGCAGCTTGGTTAGGGAAGGGAGTGAGCAGTTCTTC. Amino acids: CASSLVREGSEQFF.

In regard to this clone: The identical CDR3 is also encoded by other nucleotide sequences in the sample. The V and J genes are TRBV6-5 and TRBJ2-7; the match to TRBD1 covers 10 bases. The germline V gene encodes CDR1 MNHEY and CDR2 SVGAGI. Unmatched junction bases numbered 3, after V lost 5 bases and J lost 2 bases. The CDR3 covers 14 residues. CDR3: CASSAGQGTYEQYF. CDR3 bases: TGTGCCAGCAGTGCGGGACAGGGGACCTACGAGCAGTACTTC.

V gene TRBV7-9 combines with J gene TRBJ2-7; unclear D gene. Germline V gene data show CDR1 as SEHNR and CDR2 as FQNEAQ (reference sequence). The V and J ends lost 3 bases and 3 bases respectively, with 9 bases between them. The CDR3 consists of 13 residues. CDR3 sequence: CASSLAMFYEQYF. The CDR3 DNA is TGTGCCAGCAGCTTGGCGATGTTCTACGAGCAGTACTTC.

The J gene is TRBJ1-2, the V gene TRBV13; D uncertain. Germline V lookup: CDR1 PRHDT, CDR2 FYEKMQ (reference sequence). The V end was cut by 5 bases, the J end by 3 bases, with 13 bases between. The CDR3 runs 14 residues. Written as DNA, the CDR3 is TGTGCCAGCAGCCCCGGACTGGGAGACTATGGCTACACCTTC. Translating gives CASSPGLGDYGYTF.

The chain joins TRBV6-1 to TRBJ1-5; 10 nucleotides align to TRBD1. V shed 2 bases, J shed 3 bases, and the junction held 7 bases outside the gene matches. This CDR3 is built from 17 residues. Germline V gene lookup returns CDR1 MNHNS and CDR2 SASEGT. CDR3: CASSETTGQGTNQPQHF. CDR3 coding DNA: TGTGCCAGCAGTGAAACTACGGGACAGGGGACCAATCAGCCCCAGCATTTT.

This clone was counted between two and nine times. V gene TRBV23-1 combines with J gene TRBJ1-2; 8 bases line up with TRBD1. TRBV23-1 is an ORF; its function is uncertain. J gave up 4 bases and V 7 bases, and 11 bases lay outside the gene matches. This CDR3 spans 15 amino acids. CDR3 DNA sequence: TGCGCCAGCACCTCCCGGACAGGGAAGAGCTATGGCTACACCTTC. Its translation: CASTSRTGKSYGYTF.

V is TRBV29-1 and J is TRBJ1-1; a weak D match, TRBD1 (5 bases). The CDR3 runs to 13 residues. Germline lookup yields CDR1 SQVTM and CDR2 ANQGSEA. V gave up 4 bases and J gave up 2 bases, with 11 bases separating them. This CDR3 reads CSVARDGNTEAFF. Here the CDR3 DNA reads TGCAGCGTTGCCCGGGACGGAAACACTGAAGCTTTCTTT.

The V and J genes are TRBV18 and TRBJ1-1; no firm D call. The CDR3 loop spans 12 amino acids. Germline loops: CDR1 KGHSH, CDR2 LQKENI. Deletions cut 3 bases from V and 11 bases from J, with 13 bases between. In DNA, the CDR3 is TGTGCCAGCTCACCGCAAGAAAGGAGGGCTTTCTTT. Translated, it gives CASSPQERRAFF.

CDR3 in amino acids: CASSLVSGHSTDTQYF. For the CDR3, the DNA is TGCGCCAGCAGCTTGGTTTCCGGACATAGCACAGATACGCAGTATTTT. This chain connects TRBV5-1 to TRBJ2-3, with D possibly TRBD1 on 5 matching bases. Trimming removed 0 bases at V and 0 bases at J, with 11 bases between. CDR3 length: 16 amino acids. The germline V gene has CDR1 SGHRS and CDR2 YFSETQ.

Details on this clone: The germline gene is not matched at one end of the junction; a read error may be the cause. The CDR3 DNA reads as TGTGCCAGCAGCTCCGGGACTAAATATGGCTACACCTTC. This sequence encodes CASSSGTKYGYTF. The rearrangement uses TRBV7-8 and TRBJ1-2; a weak D match, TRBD1 (5 bases). There are 13 residues in the CDR3. CDR1 SGHVS and CDR2 FQNEAQ come from the germline V gene.

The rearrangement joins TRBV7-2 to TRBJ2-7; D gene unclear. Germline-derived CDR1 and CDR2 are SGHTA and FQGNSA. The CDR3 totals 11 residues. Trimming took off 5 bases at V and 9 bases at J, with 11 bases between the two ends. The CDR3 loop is CASSLSWRQYF. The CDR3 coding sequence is TGTGCCAGCAGCCTTAGTTGGAGGCAGTACTTC. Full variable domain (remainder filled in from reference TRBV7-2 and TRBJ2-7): GAGVSQSPSNKVTEKGKDVELRCDPISGHTALYWYRQSLGQGLEFLIYFQGNSAPDKSGLPSDRFSAERTGGSVSTLTIQRTQQEDSAVYLCASSLSWRQYFGPGTRLTVT.

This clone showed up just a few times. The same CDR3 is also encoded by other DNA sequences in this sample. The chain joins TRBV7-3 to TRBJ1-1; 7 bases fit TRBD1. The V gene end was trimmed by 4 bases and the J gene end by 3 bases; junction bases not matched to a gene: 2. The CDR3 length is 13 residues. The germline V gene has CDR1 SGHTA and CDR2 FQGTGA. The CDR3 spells CASSSGQYTEAFF. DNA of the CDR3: TGTGCCAGCAGCTCGGGACAGTACACTGAAGCTTTCTTT. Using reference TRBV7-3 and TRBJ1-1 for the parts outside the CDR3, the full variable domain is GAGVSQTPSNKVTEKGKYVELRCDPISGHTALYWYRQSLGQGPEFLIYFQGTGAADDSGLPNDRFFAVRPEGSVSTLKIQRTERGDSAVYLCASSSGQYTEAFFGQGTRLTVV.

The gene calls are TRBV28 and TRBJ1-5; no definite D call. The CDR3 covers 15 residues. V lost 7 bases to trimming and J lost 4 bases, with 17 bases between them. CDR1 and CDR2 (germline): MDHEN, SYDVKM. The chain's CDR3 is CASTLSNLINQPQHF. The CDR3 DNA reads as TGTGCCAGCACCCTCTCGAATTTAATAAATCAGCCCCAGCATTTT.

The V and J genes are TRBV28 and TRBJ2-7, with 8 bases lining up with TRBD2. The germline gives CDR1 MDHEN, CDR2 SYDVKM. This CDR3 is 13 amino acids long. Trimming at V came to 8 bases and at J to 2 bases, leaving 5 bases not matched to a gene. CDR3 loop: CASLAGAPYEQYF. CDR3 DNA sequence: TGTGCCAGCCTAGCGGGTGCGCCCTACGAGCAGTACTTC. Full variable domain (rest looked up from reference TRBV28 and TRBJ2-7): DVKVTQSSRYLVKRTGEKVFLECVQDMDHENMFWYRQDPGLGLRLIYFSYDVKMKEKGDIPEGYSVSREKKERFSLILESASTNQTSMYLCASLAGAPYEQYFGPGTRLTVT.

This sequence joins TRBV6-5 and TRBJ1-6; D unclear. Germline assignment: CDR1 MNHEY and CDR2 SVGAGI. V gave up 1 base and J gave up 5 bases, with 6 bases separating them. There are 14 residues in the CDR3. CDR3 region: CASSYLRDNSPLHF. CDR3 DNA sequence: TGTGCCAGCAGTTACTTGCGGGATAATTCACCCCTCCACTTT.

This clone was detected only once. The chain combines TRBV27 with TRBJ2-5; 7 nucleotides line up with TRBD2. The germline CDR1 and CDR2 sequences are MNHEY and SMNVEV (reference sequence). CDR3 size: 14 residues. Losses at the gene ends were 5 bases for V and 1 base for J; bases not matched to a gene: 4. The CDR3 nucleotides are TGTGCCAGCAGTAAGCGGGACGGCCAAGAGACCCAGTACTTC. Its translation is CASSKRDGQETQYF.

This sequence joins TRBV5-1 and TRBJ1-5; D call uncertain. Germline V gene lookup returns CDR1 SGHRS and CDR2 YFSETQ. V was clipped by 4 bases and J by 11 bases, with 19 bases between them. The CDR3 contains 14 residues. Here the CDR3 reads CASSPTPGHEAQHF. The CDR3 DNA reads TGCGCCAGCAGCCCCACCCCGGGTCACGAGGCCCAGCATTTT.